The next 17 T cell receptor beta chains were all read from a single sample in a study of cytomegalovirus exposure and HLA in healthy donors (dated by TCRdb to about 2017). The library was prepared using the immunoSEQ multiplex PCR assay. A mixture of 60 forward primers for TCR Vbeta segments and 13 reverse primers for TCR Jbeta segments was used in the multiplex PCR. Held by TCRdb, this immuneACCESS table contains in-frame sequences only and omits some clones. Under half of the omission traces to an unresolved V gene where checked; the cause of the rest is unknown. Here the sample has around 160,000 clones; 75% to 80% occur a single time. 11% to 15% of the sample is taken by the ten largest. The source material was PBMCs. These TCRs come from a man aged 50 to 59 in good health and CMV-seropositive.

This clone was counted only a few times. The chain combines TRBV4-3 with TRBJ1-5; TRBD1 might be the D (5 bases). Germline CDR1 LGHNA, CDR2 YSLEER. The CDR3 is made up of 15 amino acids. V lost 4 bases and J lost 6, with 16 bases in between. The CDR3 region has the DNA TGCGCCAGCAGCCGGTATAGGGGATCGGGTCAGCCCCAGCATTTT. Its translation is CASSRYRGSGQPQHF.

This clone was seen more than once but under ten times. J is TRBJ1-2 and V is TRBV6-5, with 8 bases aligning to TRBD1. V lost 2 bases to trimming and J lost 6 bases; unmatched junction nucleotides: 8. Germline V gives CDR1 MNHEY, CDR2 SVGAGI. There are 15 residues in the CDR3. For the CDR3, the DNA is TGTGCCAGCAGTTACACACTGGACAGGGTAGATGGCTACACCTTC. Its protein is CASSYTLDRVDGYTF.

This sequence joins TRBV28 and TRBJ2-3; 8 bases are shared with TRBD1. The V segment lost 6 bases and the J segment 0 bases; nucleotides outside the gene matches: 20. This CDR3 has 20 residues. The germline V gene has CDR1 MDHEN and CDR2 SYDVKM. Here the CDR3 DNA reads TGTGCCAGCAGCCCGACAGGTTCTTCGCAGGGGGCGGTAAGCACAGATACGCAGTATTTT. It codes for CASSPTGSSQGAVSTDTQYF.

The chain carries TRBV7-9 and TRBJ2-5; perhaps TRBD1 as D (5 bases). V dropped 5 bases and J dropped 2 bases, with 12 bases sitting between them. CDR3 size: 14 residues. CDR1 is SEHNR and CDR2 is FQNEAQ in the germline V gene (reference sequence). The CDR3 region is CASSPRTHQETQYF. In nucleotides, the CDR3 is TGTGCCAGCAGCCCTAGGACACATCAAGAGACCCAGTACTTC.

This rearrangement joins TRBV7-8 to TRBJ1-2; 9 nucleotides align to TRBD1. Germline CDR1 is SGHVS and CDR2 is FQNEAQ. The length of the CDR3 is 14 residues. With V trimmed by 4 bases and J by 4 bases, 4 bases remained unmatched. The CDR3 loop reads CASSSGTGFYGYTF. The CDR3 nucleotides read TGTGCCAGCAGCTCCGGGACAGGGTTCTATGGCTACACCTTC. Drawing the rest from reference TRBV7-8 and TRBJ1-2, the complete variable domain is GAGVSQSPRYKVAKRGQDVALRCDPISGHVSLFWYQQALGQGPEFLTYFQNEAQLDKSGLPSDRFFAERPEGSVSTLKIQRTQQEDSAVYLCASSSGTGFYGYTFGSGTRLTVV.

The genes are TRBV5-1 and TRBJ1-2, with 9 bases fitting TRBD1. The CDR3 sequence is 16 residues long. The V gene's germline CDR1 is SGHRS and CDR2 YFSETQ. The J segment lost 4 bases and the V segment lost 4 bases, leaving 11 bases of the junction unmatched. The CDR3 bases are TGCGCCAGCAGCAAGGAACAGGGGGCCAGTTCCTATGGCTACACCTTC. This sequence encodes CASSKEQGASSYGYTF.

The CDR3 sequence is CASSTSGLAYEQFF. DNA of the CDR3: TGTGCCAGCAGCACCTCCGGACTAGCGTATGAGCAGTTCTTC. The chain is built from TRBV7-9 and TRBJ2-1; 9 bases are a match to TRBD2. Germline values: CDR1 SEHNR, CDR2 FQNEAQ (reference sequence). With V trimmed by 5 bases and J by 8 bases, 7 bases remained unmatched. The CDR3 runs 14 residues.

This chain joins TRBV6-5 and TRBJ2-1; perhaps TRBD1 as D (5 bases). In germline, CDR1 is MNHEY, CDR2 SVGAGI. This CDR3 is built from 16 residues. V was cut by 0 bases and J by 5 bases, with 14 bases left in between. CDR3 loop: CASSYSRRQGDNEQFF. The CDR3 coding sequence is TGTGCCAGCAGTTACTCTCGGCGGCAAGGGGACAATGAGCAGTTCTTC.

The chain combines TRBV7-2 with TRBJ1-6, with 7 positions matching TRBD1. The CDR3 is made up of 15 amino acids. V was clipped by 5 bases and J by 1 base; unmatched bases: 2. Germline assignment: CDR1 SGHTA and CDR2 FQGNSA. The CDR3 here is CASSMDRSYNSPLHF. The CDR3 nucleotides are TGTGCCAGCAGCATGGACAGGTCCTATAATTCACCCCTCCACTTT.

The rearrangement uses TRBV7-9 and TRBJ2-1; TRBD1 matches at 9 bases. Looked up from germline, CDR1 is SEHNR and CDR2 is FQNEAQ (reference sequence). The CDR3 is made up of 16 amino acids. Unmatched junction bases numbered 11, after V lost 6 bases and J lost 5 bases. In DNA form, the CDR3 reads TGTGCCAGCAGTTCGGGACAGGGAATTGTCGACAATGAGCAGTTCTTC. Residues: CASSSGQGIVDNEQFF.

The chain combines TRBV28 with TRBJ2-7; the match to TRBD1 covers 9 bases. There are 14 residues in the CDR3. J was trimmed by 1 base and V by 8 bases; bases with no gene match: 6. The germline V gene has CDR1 MDHEN and CDR2 SYDVKM. DNA for the CDR3: TGTGCCAGCTACAGGGGGCGCACGTCCTACGAGCAGTACTTC. Amino acid sequence: CASYRGRTSYEQYF.

The rearrangement links TRBV6-5 to TRBJ2-3; maybe TRBD1 (5 bases). Germline V gene data show CDR1 as MNHEY and CDR2 as SVGAGI. Trimming left V 6 bases short and J 2 bases short, with 9 bases between. The CDR3 has 13 residues. CDR3 coding DNA: TGTGCCAGCAGCAGGGCTTACACAGATACGCAGTATTTT. The encoded protein is CASSRAYTDTQYF.

This sequence joins TRBV30 and TRBJ2-1, with D maybe TRBD2 (7 bases). Germline V lookup: CDR1 GTSNPN, CDR2 SVGIG (reference sequence). V lost 1 base and J lost 8, with 15 bases in between. The CDR3 sequence is 14 residues long. The CDR3 sequence: CAWSGGRGGDEQFF. The DNA for the CDR3 is TGTGCCTGGAGTGGAGGTAGGGGGGGCGATGAGCAGTTCTTC.

This clone was seen once. The genes are TRBV7-2 and TRBJ1-5; 7 nucleotides line up with TRBD1. CDR3 size: 17 residues. Germline values: CDR1 SGHTA, CDR2 FQGNSA. J lost 2 bases, V lost 5 bases, and 12 bases had no gene match. The CDR3 DNA reads TGTGCCAGCAGCCCTGAAGCGACAGGGTACGGCAATCAGCCCCAGCATTTT. Translating it yields CASSPEATGYGNQPQHF.

This chain uses TRBV10-2 with TRBJ1-2; D remains ambiguous. Trimming cost V 7 bases and J 0 bases, with 12 bases left between them. The germline CDR1 and CDR2 sequences are WSHSY and SAAADI. CDR3 length equals 14 residues. CDR3 DNA sequence: TGCGCCAGCAACCCCGGGGATGCTAACTATGGCTACACCTTC. Protein: CASNPGDANYGYTF.

This clone was detected only a few times. The chain combines TRBV15 with TRBJ2-5; 7 bases are shared with TRBD2. After removal of 6 bases from V and 0 bases from J, the junction contained 4 bases not matched to a gene. CDR3 length: 14 amino acids. Germline V gene lookup returns CDR1 LNHNV and CDR2 YYDKDF (reference sequence). CDR3: CATSRAGYQETQYF. CDR3 DNA: TGTGCCACCAGTCGAGCGGGGTACCAAGAGACCCAGTACTTC.

This chain links TRBV11-2 with TRBJ2-5, with 7 bases lining up with TRBD2. Germline values: CDR1 SGHAT, CDR2 FQNNGV. The CDR3 is 16 residues long. J gave up 5 bases and V 2 bases, and 11 bases lay outside the gene matches. CDR3 in amino acids: CASSLYQRGSGETQYF. The CDR3 DNA reads TGTGCCAGCAGCTTATACCAGCGGGGAAGTGGGGAGACCCAGTACTTC.